Each of the 22 T cell receptor beta chains below was sequenced from the same sample in a study of blood T cells in healthy people across ages (dated by TCRdb to about 2015). Preparation of the library involved 5' RACE. TCRdb names Illumina HiSeq 2500 as the instrument used. A second roughly 7 to 12 cycle PCR used a sample-barcoded 5' primer and a J-beta primer mix. TCRdb handled the public reads itself, with Q25 trimming in fastp and clone calling in MiXCR, and kept productive beta chains. A single entry per CDR3 protein holds the most common genes and DNA from its merged rows. The sample table contains 700,000 or so distinct CDR3 sequences; only one count was recorded for around a fifth of them. 22% of the sample is held by the ten biggest clonotypes. Specimen: blood. These receptors came from a man between 65 and 85 years old in good health.

The rearrangement joins TRBV14 to TRBJ2-5, with D tentatively TRBD1 (6 bases). The CDR3 contains 16 residues. In germline, CDR1 is SGHDN, CDR2 FVKESK. V was shortened by 0 bases and J by 1 base, with 12 bases between the two germline ends. CDR3 region: CASSQDQWGLQETQYF. Here the CDR3 DNA reads TGTGCCAGCAGCCAAGATCAATGGGGGCTCCAAGAGACCCAGTACTTC. Looking up the rest from reference TRBV14 and TRBJ2-5 gives the full variable domain: EAGVTQFPSHSVIEKGQTVTLRCDPISGHDNLYWYRRVMGKEIKFLLHFVKESKQDESGMPNNRFLAERTGGTYSTLKVQPAELEDSGVYFCASSQDQWGLQETQYFGPGTRLLVL.

This clonotype has a handful of counts. The junction shows a germline mismatch at one end, possibly a read error. The J gene is TRBJ2-4, the V gene TRBV2; 11 nucleotides line up with TRBD2. CDR3 size: 17 residues. CDR1 is SNHLY and CDR2 is FYNNEI in the germline V gene. In DNA, the CDR3 is TGTGCCAGCAGTGCTGTGACTAGCGGGATAGCCAAAAACATTCGGTACTTC. This translates into CASSAVTSGIAKNIRYF.

This clonotype was seen a handful of times. The chain links TRBV4-1 to TRBJ2-3; D not certain. The germline V gene has CDR1 MGHRA and CDR2 YSYEKL. This CDR3 contains 16 residues. Deletions cut 3 bases from V and 3 bases from J, with 16 bases between. This CDR3 reads CASSHPPKDRTDTQYF. The CDR3 coding sequence is TGCGCCAGCAGCCATCCACCTAAGGACCGTACAGATACGCAGTATTTT.

V and J are TRBV7-9 and TRBJ2-5; 7 bases map to TRBD2. The J call could be wrong; TRBJ2-7 is a better fit for the DNA end. Per germline, CDR1 SEHNR and CDR2 FQNEAQ (reference sequence). This CDR3 contains 16 residues. The CDR3 region has the DNA TGTGCCAGCAGCTTATCCCTTCCTAGCGGACCCTACGAGCAGTACTTC. Residues: CASSLSLPSGPYEQYF.

This clonotype is categorized as medium-sized. CDR3 residues: CSAPERSGTDTQYF. For the CDR3, the DNA is TGCAGTGCTCCCGAGCGTTCGGGAACAGATACGCAGTATTTT. The chain recombines TRBV20-1 with TRBJ2-3, with D possibly being TRBD2 (5 bases). Germline CDR1 is DFQATT and CDR2 is SNEGSKA (reference sequence). The CDR3 length is 14 residues. Trimming cost V 5 bases and J 3 bases, with 15 bases left between them.

This clonotype turned up a few times. The DNA for the CDR3 is TGTGCCAGCAGCTTAGGAGGGACTAGCGGCCGGGAGCTGTTTTTT. It codes for CASSLGGTSGRELFF. V usage is TRBV7-2 and J usage is TRBJ2-2; 11 bases are shared with TRBD2. The V and J ends lost 1 base and 9 bases, in that order; junction bases with no gene match: 4. Germline CDR1 reads SGHTA; CDR2 reads FQGNSA. This CDR3 spans 15 amino acids.

The rearrangement links TRBV27 to TRBJ1-2; D call uncertain. Germline CDR1 MNHEY, CDR2 SMNVEV (reference sequence). Deletions cut 6 bases from V and 6 bases from J, with 17 bases between. The CDR3 is made up of 14 amino acids. In DNA form, the CDR3 reads TGTGCCAGCAGGCGGGCCGGGGAGCTTGATGGCTACACCTTC. Translation: CASRRAGELDGYTF.

The CDR3: CASSLSGSKADTQYF. CDR3 DNA: TGTGCCAGCAGCCTTAGCGGGAGTAAGGCAGATACGCAGTATTTT. The rearrangement joins TRBV7-2 to TRBJ2-3; 9 bases line up with TRBD2. Per the germline V gene, CDR1 is SGHTA and CDR2 is FQGNSA. The V segment lost 5 bases and the J segment 4 bases; nucleotides outside the gene matches: 7. This CDR3 contains 15 residues. Supplemented by reference TRBV7-2 and TRBJ2-3, the full variable domain reads GAGVSQSPSNKVTEKGKDVELRCDPISGHTALYWYRQSLGQGLEFLIYFQGNSAPDKSGLPSDRFSAERTGGSVSTLTIQRTQQEDSAVYLCASSLSGSKADTQYFGPGTRLTVL.

This chain uses TRBV7-9 with TRBJ1-5, with D hard to call. The CDR3 is 12 residues long. Germline values: CDR1 SEHNR, CDR2 FQNEAQ (reference sequence). V was trimmed by 7 bases and J by 7 bases, leaving 11 bases between them. Here the CDR3 reads CASIPQGQPQHF. The CDR3 nucleotides read TGTGCCAGCATCCCCCAAGGGCAGCCCCAGCATTTT.

This chain joins TRBV2 and TRBJ2-7; unclear D gene. The CDR3 consists of 12 residues. Germline lookup yields CDR1 SNHLY and CDR2 FYNNEI. Trimming cost V 6 bases and J 4 bases, with 10 bases left between them. The CDR3 DNA sequence: TGTGCCAGCAGGAGAGACACATACGAGCAGTACTTC. The encoded protein is CASRRDTYEQYF.

The table lists this clonotype with many counts. The chain has TRBV9 and TRBJ2-5, with 7 bases identical to TRBD1. V was pared by 0 bases and J by 3 bases, with 2 bases of the junction left unmatched. Germline V gives CDR1 SGDLS, CDR2 YYNGEE. The CDR3 extends over 14 amino acids. Here the CDR3 reads CASSVEDREETQYF. The CDR3 DNA follows: TGTGCCAGCAGCGTAGAAGACAGGGAAGAGACCCAGTACTTC.

The J gene is TRBJ2-3, the V gene TRBV6-6; 12 bases line up with TRBD2. V shed 4 bases, J shed 6 bases, and the junction held 8 bases outside the gene matches. CDR3 length equals 16 residues. Germline V gene lookup returns CDR1 MNHNY and CDR2 SVGAGI (reference sequence). CDR3 bases: TGTGCCAGCAGTTTCTCTAGCGGGGGGGCCTCGGATACGCAGTATTTT. Protein product: CASSFSSGGASDTQYF.

This clonotype was found a few times. The gene calls are TRBV6-6 and TRBJ2-2; no clear D. The V gene lost 7 bases and the J gene lost 1 base, with 16 bases spanning the gap. Germline V gene data show CDR1 as MNHNY and CDR2 as SVGAGI (reference sequence). The CDR3 runs 16 residues. The CDR3, as DNA: TGTGCCAGCATCACGGGCCCTTCACTGAACACCGGGGAGCTGTTTTTT. Amino acids: CASITGPSLNTGELFF.

There are a few counts of this clonotype. This sequence joins TRBV30 and TRBJ1-1, with a weak D call TRBD1 (5 bases). Trimming stripped 3 bases from V and 4 bases from J, with 18 bases between. The CDR3 covers 15 residues. The germline V gene has CDR1 GTSNPN and CDR2 SVGIG (reference sequence). As DNA, the CDR3 is TGTGCCTGGAGCTCTTGGGGGGAGATGGTCACTGAAGCTTTCTTT. Amino acid sequence: CAWSSWGEMVTEAFF.

This clonotype was picked up a small number of times. J is TRBJ2-6 and V is TRBV6-2 or TRBV6-3, with 7 bases that match TRBD1. J gave up 0 bases and V 6 bases, and 14 bases lay outside the gene matches. The CDR3 has 19 amino acids. The germline V gene encodes CDR1 MNHEY and CDR2 SVGEGT. CDR3 DNA: TGTGCCAGCAGACTTATGCCAAGGACAGGAACCTCTGGGGCCAACGTCCTGACTTTC. This encodes CASRLMPRTGTSGANVLTF.

The chain employs TRBV12-3 or TRBV12-4 and TRBJ1-2, with TRBD1 as a possible D gene (6 bases). V lost 6 bases and J 7 bases, leaving 15 bases between the germline ends. There are 13 residues in the CDR3. Written as DNA, the CDR3 is TGTGCCAGCAGACCCGACAAGGGGGGTGGCTACACCTTC. This encodes CASRPDKGGGYTF.

This clonotype was counted only a few times. The CDR3 sequence: CASDRGGSQETQYF. CDR3 nucleotides: TGCGCCAGCGACAGGGGGGGATCCCAAGAGACCCAGTACTTC. This sequence joins TRBV5-1 and TRBJ2-5; 9 positions match TRBD1. Germline V gene data show CDR1 as SGHRS and CDR2 as YFSETQ. The ends lost 7 bases at V and 1 base at J; junction bases unmatched: 5. This CDR3 contains 14 residues.

This clonotype has only a few counts. The chain joins TRBV6-5 to TRBJ2-1, with TRBD1 matching over 8 bases. CDR1 and CDR2 (germline): MNHEY, SVGAGI. The CDR3 is 15 residues long. The V gene end was trimmed by 4 bases and the J gene end by 2 bases; junction bases not matched to a gene: 4. CDR3 in amino acids: CASSLQGEPYNEQFF. The CDR3 DNA reads TGTGCCAGCAGTTTACAGGGGGAACCCTACAATGAGCAGTTCTTC.

The chain combines TRBV12-3 or TRBV12-4 with TRBJ1-5; the D is unclear. This CDR3 contains 14 residues. The germline V and J ends were trimmed by 3 bases and 6 bases, with 12 bases remaining between them. In nucleotides, the CDR3 is TGTGCCAGCAGTTTGGCAGGTCCTGGTCAGCCCCAGCATTTT. It translates to CASSLAGPGQPQHF.

For this clonotype: This likely comes from a read error, as the CDR3 has no conserved phenylalanine or tryptophan at its end. The chain has TRBV14 and TRBJ2-5; TRBD2 might be the D (5 bases). Trimming pared 4 bases from V and 11 bases from J, leaving 14 bases between. CDR3 length: 12 amino acids. CDR1 SGHDN and CDR2 FVKESK come from the germline V gene. The CDR3 sequence is CASSLSGWEQYV. CDR3 nucleotide sequence: TGTGCCAGCAGCCTCTCCGGCTGGGAGCAGTACGTC.

J is TRBJ2-5 and V is TRBV6-2 or TRBV6-3; 8 bases are shared with TRBD1. TRBJ2-1 matches the DNA end more closely, so the J call is doubtful. CDR3 length equals 16 residues. The V gene's germline CDR1 is MNHEY and CDR2 SVGEGT. The CDR3 nucleotides read TGTGCCAGCAGTTCCGGACAGGGAAGAGGGGGAAATGAGCAGTTCTTC. Translating gives CASSSGQGRGGNEQFF.

This clonotype was seen more than once but under ten times. The rearrangement uses TRBV5-1 and TRBJ2-5; the match to TRBD1 covers 10 bases. The V and J ends lost 3 bases and 5 bases, in that order; junction bases with no gene match: 7. The germline gives CDR1 SGHRS, CDR2 YFSETQ. There are 15 residues in the CDR3. CDR3 DNA sequence: TGCGCCAGCAGCTCTCGAGGGACAGGGGTGGAGACCCAGTACTTC. Its translation is CASSSRGTGVETQYF.